Below, 18 T cell receptor beta chains from the same sample are listed, as sequenced in a study of long-term antiretroviral therapy in people with HIV. Researchers report immunoSEQ v3.0 was run at survey level. Only in-frame clones appear in the TCRdb table, and some are missing; sequencing was by immunoSEQ multiplex PCR. In the table there are roughly 29,000 clones, roughly 96% of which are singletons. Specimen: unsorted PBMCs, collected around 6 years after starting antiretroviral therapy. All receptors derive from a man aged 30-40 years with HIV.

V usage is TRBV6-5 and J usage is TRBJ2-6; possibly TRBD2 for D (5 bases). The CDR3 loop spans 13 amino acids. V was shortened by 7 bases and J by 2 bases, with 6 bases between the two germline ends. CDR1 is MNHEY, CDR2 SVGAGI, per germline. Here the CDR3 DNA reads TGTGCCAGCATCGGGACTGGGGCCAACGTCCTGACTTTC. Translated: CASIGTGANVLTF.

The chain couples TRBV6-5 to TRBJ2-7, with TRBD2 matching over 7 bases. V shed 4 bases and J 4 bases; nucleotides not matched to a gene: 7. Germline V gives CDR1 MNHEY, CDR2 SVGAGI. The CDR3 is made up of 14 amino acids. The CDR3 region is CASSWAGLRYEQYF. The CDR3 region has the DNA TGTGCCAGCAGTTGGGCGGGACTACGGTACGAGCAGTACTTC.

This sequence joins TRBV15 and TRBJ2-3; 11 nucleotides align to TRBD1. V was clipped by 4 bases and J by 2 bases; unmatched bases: 5. The V gene's germline CDR1 is LNHNV and CDR2 YYDKDF (reference sequence). CDR3 length: 16 residues. The CDR3 region has the DNA TGTGCCACCAGCATCGGACAGGGGGCAAACACAGATACGCAGTATTTT. This gives the protein CATSIGQGANTDTQYF.

The chain links TRBV6-5 to TRBJ2-6, with 7 bases lining up with TRBD2. CDR1 MNHEY and CDR2 SVGAGI come from the germline V gene. J lost 10 bases, V lost 2 bases, and 8 bases had no gene match. The CDR3 length is 15 residues. CDR3 residues: CASSYDVSGGNVLTF. For the CDR3, the DNA is TGTGCCAGCAGTTACGACGTCTCGGGAGGTAACGTCCTGACTTTC.

The V call is TRBV7-2, the J call TRBJ2-7; D uncertain. The V gene lost 1 base and the J gene lost 1 base, with 8 bases spanning the gap. The V gene's germline CDR1 is SGHTA and CDR2 FQGNSA. The CDR3 has 14 residues. The CDR3 region has the DNA TGTGCCAGCAGCTTAGAAGTCTATTCCTACGAGCAGTACTTC. Translation gives CASSLEVYSYEQYF.

This chain connects TRBV5-1 to TRBJ2-5; TRBD1 might be the D (6 bases). Germline V gene lookup returns CDR1 SGHRS and CDR2 YFSETQ. V was shortened by 3 bases and J by 1 base, with 10 bases between the two germline ends. This CDR3 has 14 residues. The CDR3 protein is CASSSLGGQETQYF. CDR3 nucleotides: TGCGCCAGCAGCTCCTTAGGGGGCCAAGAGACCCAGTACTTC.

This chain uses TRBV9 with TRBJ2-3, with a tentative D call TRBD1 (6 bases). This CDR3 contains 14 residues. The germline V gene encodes CDR1 SGDLS and CDR2 YYNGEE. Trimming pared 4 bases from V and 2 bases from J, leaving 11 bases between. CDR3 in amino acids: CASSPWTDTDTQYF. In DNA form, the CDR3 reads TGTGCCAGCAGCCCCTGGACAGACACAGATACGCAGTATTTT. Drawing the rest from reference TRBV9 and TRBJ2-3, the complete variable domain is DSGVTQTPKHLITATGQRVTLRCSPRSGDLSVYWYQQSLDQGLQFLIQYYNGEERAKGNILERFSAQQFPDLHSELNLSSLELGDSALYFCASSPWTDTDTQYFGPGTRLTVL.

The rearrangement joins TRBV2 to TRBJ2-7, with 8 bases aligning to TRBD2. In germline, CDR1 is SNHLY, CDR2 FYNNEI. The V and J ends lost 6 bases and 6 bases, in that order; junction bases with no gene match: 13. The CDR3 loop spans 15 amino acids. As DNA, the CDR3 is TGTGCCAGCAGCCTAAGGACGGGGGGGATAGCCGAGCAGTACTTC. This translates into CASSLRTGGIAEQYF.

This clone is a singleton in its sample. The chain carries TRBV5-4 and TRBJ2-1, with 11 bases fitting TRBD2. Germline values: CDR1 SGHNT, CDR2 YYREEE (reference sequence). The CDR3 consists of 16 residues. The V segment lost 2 bases and the J segment 5 bases; nucleotides outside the gene matches: 6. CDR3 in amino acids: CASSLPGTSGNNEQFF. The CDR3 nucleotides are TGTGCCAGCAGCTTACCCGGGACTAGCGGTAACAATGAGCAGTTCTTC. The variable domain in full, completed from reference TRBV5-4 and TRBJ2-1, reads ETGVTQSPTHLIKTRGQQVTLRCSSQSGHNTVSWYQQALGQGPQFIFQYYREEENGRGNFPPRFSGLQFPNYSSELNVNALELDDSALYLCASSLPGTSGNNEQFFGPGTRLTVL.

V is TRBV28 and J is TRBJ1-3; D gene ambiguous. This CDR3 spans 15 amino acids. Germline CDR1 and CDR2: MDHEN and SYDVKM. V was shortened by 7 bases and J by 1 base, with 14 bases between the two germline ends. The CDR3 bases are TGTGCCAGCATGGAGGGAGCAGCTTCTGGAAACACCATATATTTT. This translates into CASMEGAASGNTIYF.

J is TRBJ1-6 and V is TRBV2; 8 bases line up with TRBD1. The CDR3 contains 15 residues. V lost 5 bases and J lost 7; bases outside the gene matches: 7. Germline CDR1 SNHLY, CDR2 FYNNEI. CDR3: CASSFQGAGNSPLHF. CDR3 DNA: TGTGCCAGCAGTTTCCAGGGGGCAGGGAATTCACCCCTCCACTTT.

The rearrangement links TRBV7-9 to TRBJ2-5, with 8 bases lining up with TRBD1. The germline CDR1 and CDR2 sequences are SEHNR and FQNEAQ (reference sequence). Trimming removed 4 bases from V and 0 bases from J; junction bases left unmatched: 13. This CDR3 spans 18 amino acids. The CDR3 region is CASSSNAVTGQDQETQYF. CDR3 sequence (DNA): TGTGCCAGCAGCTCCAATGCAGTAACGGGACAGGACCAAGAGACCCAGTACTTC.

V and J are TRBV6-1 and TRBJ1-3, with 7 bases aligning to TRBD1. The CDR3 runs to 18 residues. The junction had 10 bases not matched to a gene; V was cut back by 2 bases and J by 0 bases. CDR1 and CDR2 from the germline V gene are MNHNS and SASEGT. In DNA form, the CDR3 reads TGTGCCAGCAGTGAACTGTTCGCAGGGGGGGTCTCTGGAAACACCATATATTTT. The encoded protein is CASSELFAGGVSGNTIYF.

This sequence joins TRBV15 and TRBJ1-4; tentatively, D is TRBD1 (6 bases). Germline CDR1 reads LNHNV; CDR2 reads YYDKDF (reference sequence). Trimming cost V 3 bases and J 6 bases, with 17 bases left between them. The CDR3 loop spans 16 amino acids. The CDR3 loop reads CATSSGDMFPYEKLFF. In DNA form, the CDR3 reads TGTGCCACCAGCAGTGGGGACATGTTCCCTTATGAAAAACTGTTTTTT.

This chain uses TRBV4-2 with TRBJ1-6; no clear D. Trimming left V 0 bases short and J 0 bases short, with 9 bases between. The CDR3 has 17 residues. Looked up from germline, CDR1 is LGHNA and CDR2 is YNFKEQ. CDR3 region: CASSQDRLSSYNSPLHF. The CDR3, as DNA: TGTGCCAGCAGCCAAGACAGGTTAAGCTCCTATAATTCACCCCTCCACTTT.

The sample holds a few counts of this clone. The chain employs TRBV4-1 and TRBJ2-2; D call uncertain. The CDR3 length is 12 residues. Germline loops: CDR1 MGHRA, CDR2 YSYEKL. The germline V and J ends were trimmed by 7 bases and 7 bases, with 10 bases remaining between them. In DNA, the CDR3 is TGCGCCAGCAATTTGGGCGTCGGGGAGCTGTTTTTT. The encoded protein is CASNLGVGELFF.

The V call is TRBV30, the J call TRBJ2-7, with 7 bases that match TRBD2. V shed 3 bases, J shed 3 bases, and the junction held 8 bases outside the gene matches. CDR3 size: 14 residues. Per germline, CDR1 GTSNPN and CDR2 SVGIG (reference sequence). The CDR3 nucleotides read TGTGCCTGGAGCCCAGGACTAGGTATCTACGAGCAGTACTTC. It yields the protein CAWSPGLGIYEQYF. Combining the CDR3 with reference TRBV30 and TRBJ2-7 gives the whole variable domain SQTIHQWPATLVQPVGSPLSLECTVEGTSNPNLYWYRQAAGRGLQLLFYSVGIGQISSEVPQNLSASRPQDRQFILSSKKLLLSDSGFYLCAWSPGLGIYEQYFGPGTRLTVT.

This rearrangement joins TRBV28 to TRBJ2-3; D is uncertain. Germline CDR1 and CDR2: MDHEN and SYDVKM. The CDR3 sequence is 11 residues long. V lost 5 bases and J lost 5, with 5 bases in between. DNA of the CDR3: TGTGCCAGCAGTGCAGGAGATACGCAGTATTTT. Translated, it gives CASSAGDTQYF.